A selection of T cell receptor beta chains follows, all from one sample in a study of blood T cell repertoires in COVID-19. Using immunoSEQ multiplex PCR, the repertoire was profiled, and TCRdb retains in-frame clones only, with some absent. Of 200,000 to 250,000 clones listed, approximately 80% are singletons. The specimen was PBMCs or T cells enriched from blood (not recorded which). The receptors were gathered from a middle-aged woman with acute COVID-19. Each CDR3 is given with its conserved first and last residue. A D gene is named only where the DNA matches it firmly. Clone size, where shown, is once, few, many, or a class for clones that have expanded.

>TRBJ1-5|TRBD1|15|TRBV7-2|-
CASSGQGGNNQPQHF
TGTGCCAGCAGCGGGCAGGGGGGAAACAATCAGCCCCAGCATTTT
>TRBJ2-6|-|17|TRBV6-4|-
CASSDASQDSGANVLTF
TGTGCCAGCAGTGACGCTTCCCAGGACTCTGGGGCCAACGTCCTGACTTTC
>TRBJ2-1|-|13|TRBV2|-
CASMQLEANEQFF
TGTGCCAGCATGCAACTAGAAGCCAACGAGCAGTTCTTC
>TRBJ1-2|-|12|TRBV28|-
CASSLEGYGYTF
TGTGCCAGCAGTTTGGAGGGCTATGGCTACACCTTC
>TRBJ1-1|-|14|TRBV11-2|-
CASSNNGISTEAFF
TGTGCCAGCAGCAATAACGGGATCTCCACTGAAGCTTTCTTT
>TRBJ1-4|-|13|TRBV12-3/TRBV12-4|-
CASSFWENEKLFF
TGTGCCAGCAGTTTTTGGGAGAATGAAAAACTGTTTTTT
>TRBJ2-5|TRBD1|13|TRBV25-1|-
CASSPRTGWAQYF
TGTGCCAGCAGTCCAAGGACAGGATGGGCCCAGTACTTC
>TRBJ1-2|-|13|TRBV28|once
CASSVGSRDGYTF
TGTGCCAGCAGCGTTGGGAGTCGAGATGGCTACACCTTC
>TRBJ2-1|TRBD2|16|TRBV28|-
CASSFVAGGSYNEQFF
TGTGCCAGCAGTTTTGTAGCGGGAGGTTCCTACAATGAGCAGTTCTTC
>TRBJ2-7|TRBD1|14|TRBV30|-
CAWSVTGRRNEQYF
TGTGCCTGGAGCGTGACAGGGCGGCGGAACGAGCAGTACTTC
>TRBJ1-1|-|13|TRBV14|-
CASSQFMNTEAFF
TGTGCCAGCAGCCAATTCATGAACACTGAAGCTTTCTTT
>TRBJ1-4|TRBD1|13|TRBV19|-
CASSRDREGKLFF
TGTGCCAGTAGTAGGGACAGGGAGGGAAAACTGTTTTTT
>TRBJ1-1|TRBD1|11|TRBV19|-
CARDREGEAFF
TGTGCCAGGGACAGGGAGGGTGAAGCTTTCTTT
>TRBJ1-6|-|14|TRBV5-1|few
CASSTTGPNSPLHF
TGCGCCAGCTCCACAACAGGGCCGAACTCACCCCTCCACTTT